These 27 T cell receptor beta chains originate from one sample sequenced in a study of blood T cells in healthy people across ages. The use of a sample-barcoded 5' primer and a J-beta primer mix characterized a second PCR of 7 to 11 cycles. TCRdb reprocessed the 5' RACE reads with MiXCR, giving one entry per CDR3 protein. The sample shows some 1.5 million distinct CDR3 sequences, about 30% of them seen only once. Input material: blood. Receptors were obtained from a woman younger than 45 in good health.

This chain joins TRBV12-3 or TRBV12-4 and TRBJ1-3; maybe TRBD1 (6 bases). The CDR3 loop spans 15 amino acids. V lost 3 bases, J lost 0 bases, and 9 bases lay in between. The CDR3 DNA reads TGTGCCAGCAGTTTTTACAGGGACTCTGGAAACACCATATATTTT. Its translation: CASSFYRDSGNTIYF.

This clonotype was seen ten or more times. The genes are TRBV20-1 and TRBJ2-7; D ambiguous. The V end lost 2 bases, the J end lost 3 bases, and 14 bases lay between the germline ends. The germline gives CDR1 DFQATT, CDR2 SNEGSKA (reference sequence). CDR3 length equals 14 residues. The CDR3 nucleotides are TGCAGTGCTAGAAACCCCAGGTACTACTACGAGCAGTACTTC. Translation gives CSARNPRYYYEQYF.

With regard to this clonotype: A read error may account for a junction end that differs from germline. The rearrangement uses TRBV4-3 and TRBJ2-3; a weak D match, TRBD2 (5 bases). The CDR3 consists of 15 residues. Germline-derived CDR1 and CDR2 are LGHNA and YSLEER. CDR3 amino acids: CASRSDSGSTDSQYF. CDR3 coding DNA: TGCGCCAGCAGATCCGACTCGGGGAGCACAGATTCGCAGTATTTT.

This chain joins TRBV28 and TRBJ1-2, with 8 bases that match TRBD1. This CDR3 spans 14 amino acids. CDR1 and CDR2 from the germline V gene are MDHEN and SYDVKM. The V gene end was trimmed by 4 bases and the J gene end by 5 bases; junction bases not matched to a gene: 6. In DNA form, the CDR3 reads TGTGCCAGCAGTTGGGGACAGGTTTTTTATGGCTACACCTTC. Residues: CASSWGQVFYGYTF.

This clonotype showed up many times. This chain uses TRBV20-1 with TRBJ1-2; D not certain. Per the germline V gene, CDR1 is DFQATT and CDR2 is SNEGSKA (reference sequence). The CDR3 extends over 12 amino acids. The V end was cut by 1 base, the J end by 4 bases, with 7 bases between. CDR3 loop: CSARVGSYGYTF. The CDR3 nucleotides read TGCAGTGCTAGAGTCGGTAGCTATGGCTACACCTTC.

This clonotype was counted only a few times. J is TRBJ1-6 and V is TRBV2; possible D gene TRBD1, 5 bases. Looked up from germline, CDR1 is SNHLY and CDR2 is FYNNEI. V gave up 0 bases and J gave up 6 bases, with 9 bases separating them. This CDR3 has 15 amino acids. In nucleotides, the CDR3 is TGTGCCAGCAGTGAAGCGCAACAGGCTAATTCACCCCTCCACTTT. Residues: CASSEAQQANSPLHF.

The rearrangement links TRBV28 to TRBJ2-4; 9 nucleotides match TRBD1. Near its end, the DNA agrees better with TRBJ2-7, so the J call may be wrong. CDR3 length: 16 residues. Germline-derived CDR1 and CDR2 are MDHEN and SYDVKM. CDR3 in amino acids: CASSSSIGTGSYEQYF. The CDR3 region has the DNA TGTGCCAGCAGTTCGTCAATCGGGACAGGGAGTTACGAGCAGTACTTC.

This clonotype was counted between two and nine times. V gene TRBV19 combines with J gene TRBJ2-4; D not certain. V lost 5 bases and J 8 bases, leaving 7 bases between the germline ends. CDR3 size: 11 residues. Germline loops: CDR1 LNHDA, CDR2 SQIVND (reference sequence). CDR3 nucleotide sequence: TGTGCCAGTAGTTCGACGTACATTCAGTACTTC. Amino acids: CASSSTYIQYF.

This clonotype was counted a few times. J is TRBJ2-7 and V is TRBV27; 10 nucleotides match TRBD2. The junction had 14 bases not matched to a gene; V was cut back by 3 bases and J by 6 bases. The CDR3 has 17 residues. The germline gives CDR1 MNHEY, CDR2 SMNVEV (reference sequence). CDR3 residues: CASSFSSGGAGFSEQYF. In DNA form, the CDR3 reads TGTGCCAGCAGTTTTTCGAGCGGGGGGGCCGGGTTCTCCGAGCAGTACTTC.

There are many counts of this clonotype. The rearrangement joins TRBV15 to TRBJ2-6; D gene ambiguous. The V and J ends lost 5 bases and 0 bases respectively, with 8 bases between them. The CDR3 has 15 amino acids. CDR1 is LNHNV and CDR2 is YYDKDF in the germline V gene (reference sequence). The CDR3 DNA follows: TGTGCCACCAGCTGGCCGGACTCTGGGGCCAACGTCCTGACTTTC. It is translated as CATSWPDSGANVLTF.

With respect to this clonotype: A much larger clone is a single base away; this may be a read error. The chain joins TRBV7-8 to TRBJ1-1; no clear D gene. Trimming stripped 8 bases from V and 3 bases from J, with 19 bases between. Germline V gene lookup returns CDR1 SGHVS and CDR2 FQNEAQ. The CDR3 has 15 amino acids. DNA for the CDR3: TGTGCCAGCCTTCCGGGGTGGATAGTGGACACTGAAGCTTTCTTT. This sequence encodes CASLPGWIVDTEAFF.

This clonotype appeared a few times. J is TRBJ1-5 and V is TRBV2, with D hard to call. V was cut by 4 bases and J by 2 bases, with 9 bases left in between. Per germline, CDR1 SNHLY and CDR2 FYNNEI. The length of the CDR3 is 14 residues. The DNA for the CDR3 is TGTGCCAGCAGTGGTACAAGGGGCAATCAGCCCCAGCATTTT. Translation: CASSGTRGNQPQHF.

This chain uses TRBV29-1 with TRBJ2-1; TRBD2 matches at 9 bases. Germline V gene data show CDR1 as SQVTM and CDR2 as ANQGSEA. V dropped 5 bases and J dropped 7; count of bases not matched to a gene: 12. This CDR3 comprises 15 residues. CDR3 sequence (DNA): TGCAGCGTTCACCGAGCGGGAGGTGGAAGGAATGAGCAGTTCTTC. As protein: CSVHRAGGGRNEQFF.

The chain employs TRBV12-3 or TRBV12-4 and TRBJ2-1; D is tentatively TRBD1 or TRBD2 (6 bases each). CDR3 length equals 15 residues. V was pared by 5 bases and J by 3 bases, with 14 bases between. The CDR3 DNA is TGTGCCAGCAGTCCGGGGGCAAAGATCTACAATGAGCAGTTCTTC. Amino acid sequence: CASSPGAKIYNEQFF.

This clonotype was seen more than once but under ten times. The V and J genes are TRBV20-1 and TRBJ1-1; D possibly corresponds to TRBD1 (5 bases). V dropped 2 bases and J dropped 1 base, with 8 bases sitting between them. CDR1 is DFQATT and CDR2 is SNEGSKA in the germline V gene (reference sequence). The CDR3 spans 13 residues. Here the CDR3 reads CSARWGTNTEAFF. The CDR3 nucleotides are TGCAGTGCTAGATGGGGGACGAACACTGAAGCTTTCTTT.

This clonotype was observed many times. CDR3 region: CASSFRVGLAYEQYF. The CDR3 nucleotides are TGTGCCAGCAGTTTTAGAGTCGGATTGGCCTACGAGCAGTACTTC. The rearrangement joins TRBV12-3 or TRBV12-4 to TRBJ2-7; unclear D gene. V was shortened by 3 bases and J by 2 bases, with 14 bases between the two germline ends. This CDR3 spans 15 amino acids.

This clonotype showed up just a few times. This sequence joins TRBV5-1 and TRBJ2-5; 7 bases match TRBD2. Germline loops: CDR1 SGHRS, CDR2 YFSETQ. Unmatched junction bases numbered 5, after V lost 5 bases and J lost 1 base. CDR3 length: 14 residues. Written as DNA, the CDR3 is TGCGCCAGCAGAATAAGCGGGGCCCAAGAGACCCAGTACTTC. Protein sequence: CASRISGAQETQYF. Complete variable domain (other parts from reference TRBV5-1 and TRBJ2-5): KAGVTQTPRYLIKTRGQQVTLSCSPISGHRSVSWYQQTPGQGLQFLFEYFSETQRNKGNFPGRFSGRQFSNSRSEMNVSTLELGDSALYLCASRISGAQETQYFGPGTRLLVL.

This clonotype has a handful of counts. The chain joins TRBV2 to TRBJ2-3, with D perhaps matching TRBD1 or TRBD2 (5 bases each). This CDR3 contains 14 residues. The V end lost 6 bases, the J end lost 0 bases, and 10 bases lay between the germline ends. Germline lookup yields CDR1 SNHLY and CDR2 FYNNEI. This CDR3 is CASRGTVSTDTQYF. CDR3 in DNA: TGTGCCAGCAGGGGGACGGTTAGCACAGATACGCAGTATTTT.

This chain links TRBV29-1 with TRBJ1-2; D remains ambiguous. The CDR3 is 11 residues long. The V and J ends lost 8 bases and 1 base respectively, with 8 bases between them. Germline V gene lookup returns CDR1 SQVTM and CDR2 ANQGSEA. The CDR3 sequence: CSISVNYGYTF. The CDR3 DNA reads TGCAGCATAAGCGTTAACTATGGCTACACCTTC.

The gene calls are TRBV12-5 and TRBJ2-1; 7 bases are shared with TRBD2. The CDR3 runs to 15 residues. CDR1 is LGHNT, CDR2 FRNRAP, per germline. V gave up 1 base and J gave up 4 bases; unmatched junction bases: 4. CDR3 nucleotide sequence: TGTGCTAGTGGTTTGGGTCGGGGGGAATACAATGAGCAGTTCTTC. Translated: CASGLGRGEYNEQFF.

The chain uses TRBV14 and TRBJ2-1; unclear D gene. The CDR3 sequence is 17 residues long. Trimming removed 4 bases from V and 4 bases from J, with 20 bases in between. CDR1 and CDR2 from the germline V gene are SGHDN and FVKESK. As DNA, the CDR3 is TGTGCCAGCAGCCCCCGGGCCCAAATATCCCGATACAATGAGCAGTTCTTC. This gives the protein CASSPRAQISRYNEQFF.

The chain couples TRBV7-2 to TRBJ1-3; D is unclear. CDR1 and CDR2 (germline): SGHTA, FQGNSA. This CDR3 has 14 amino acids. Trimming left V 3 bases short and J 10 bases short, with 16 bases between. CDR3 nucleotide sequence: TGTGCCAGCAGCTTTGACCGAGGGATAAGAACCATATATTTT. It is translated as CASSFDRGIRTIYF.

Only a few counts were recorded for this clonotype. The chain combines TRBV18 with TRBJ2-5; D might be TRBD2 (6 bases). The CDR3 spans 15 residues. Germline V gene lookup returns CDR1 KGHSH and CDR2 LQKENI. Trimming cost V 2 bases and J 4 bases, with 14 bases left between them. CDR3: CASSPWGTGGETQYF. CDR3 in DNA: TGTGCCAGCTCACCATGGGGGACTGGAGGAGAGACCCAGTACTTC.

About this clonotype: The germline gene is not matched at one end of the junction; a read error may be the cause. V usage is TRBV7-9 and J usage is TRBJ2-3; perhaps TRBD2 as D (7 bases). The CDR3 is 13 residues long. CDR1 is SEHNR and CDR2 is FQNEAQ in the germline V gene (reference sequence). In DNA form, the CDR3 reads TGCGCCAGCAATCCGGCGGGGGCGCTTACGCAGTATTTT. Translated, it gives CASNPAGALTQYF. The full variable domain, in which reference TRBV7-9 and TRBJ2-3 provide the parts outside the CDR3, is DTGVSQNPRHKITKRGQNVTFRCDPISEHNRLYWYRQTLGQGPEFLTYFQNEAQLEKSRLLSDRFSAERPKGSFSTLEIQRTEQGDSAMYLCASNPAGALTQYFGPGTRLTVL.

This clonotype was seen more than once but under ten times. V and J are TRBV20-1 and TRBJ1-2; weak D call: TRBD1 (6 bases). The CDR3 has 13 amino acids. Germline loops: CDR1 DFQATT, CDR2 SNEGSKA (reference sequence). V shed 5 bases and J shed 8 bases, with 18 bases lying between them. For the CDR3, the DNA is TGCAGTGCTGTGATCCGGGACAACTGGGGCTACACCTTC. It codes for CSAVIRDNWGYTF.

On this clonotype itself: Sequence at one end of the junction differs from germline and may be a read error. This CDR3 is CAGSQGAAFYEQYF. The CDR3 bases are TGTGCCGGCAGCCAAGGCGCGGCCTTCTACGAGCAGTACTTC. This rearrangement joins TRBV3-1 to TRBJ2-5; D unclear. The J call is uncertain, as TRBJ2-7 better fits the DNA end. CDR1 is LGHDT, CDR2 YNNKEL, per germline (reference sequence). CDR3 size: 14 residues.

This clonotype was seen a handful of times. The rearrangement uses TRBV12-3 or TRBV12-4 and TRBJ1-6, with D maybe TRBD1 (5 bases). The germline V and J ends were trimmed by 3 bases and 14 bases, with 8 bases remaining between them. The CDR3 totals 11 residues. The CDR3 DNA reads TGTGCCAGCAGTTTGGGGGGTGCCCTCCACTTT. Its protein product is CASSLGGALHF.